A selection of T cell receptor beta chains follows, all from one sample in a study of T cell responses to AZD1222 COVID-19 vaccine. Method: immunoSEQ multiplex PCR; TCRdb's copy keeps in-frame clones and lacks some. The sample contains under 200,000 clones, about nine tenths of which appear only once. Here the sequenced sample was peripheral blood, taken on day 0 of AZD1222 vaccination. Source of these receptors: an adult in good health. The CDR3 runs from the conserved cysteine through the conserved F or W. The D gene is left open where the match is weak. Clone size, where shown, is once, few, many, or a class for clones that have expanded.

clone_size: NA; j_call: TRBJ2-7; d_call: TRBD1; v_call: TRBV5-1; cdr3_aa: CASSPRTGSEQYF; cdr3_nt: TGCGCCAGCAGCCCGAGGACAGGTTCCGAGCAGTACTTC
clone_size: once; j_call: TRBJ2-5; d_call: TRBD2; v_call: TRBV3-1/TRBV3-2; cdr3_aa: CASSQEGLGQETQYF; cdr3_nt: TGTGCCAGCAGCCAAGAGGGACTAGGGCAAGAGACCCAGTACTTC
clone_size: NA; j_call: TRBJ2-2; d_call: NA; v_call: TRBV18; cdr3_aa: CASSPERTLANTGELFF; cdr3_nt: TGTGCCAGCTCACCAGAACGGACGCTGGCGAACACCGGGGAGCTGTTTTTT
clone_size: NA; j_call: TRBJ1-5; d_call: TRBD1; v_call: TRBV6-5; cdr3_aa: CASSYSGGGQPQHF; cdr3_nt: TGTGCCAGCAGTTACTCAGGGGGCGGTCAGCCCCAGCATTTT
clone_size: NA; j_call: TRBJ2-3; d_call: NA; v_call: TRBV6-1; cdr3_aa: CASSEGLSTDTQYF; cdr3_nt: TGTGCCAGCAGTGAGGGACTTTCCACAGATACGCAGTATTTT
clone_size: NA; j_call: TRBJ2-7; d_call: TRBD1; v_call: TRBV11-2; cdr3_aa: CASSASSGTAYEQYF; cdr3_nt: TGTGCCAGCAGCGCGTCGTCCGGGACAGCATACGAGCAGTACTTC
clone_size: NA; j_call: TRBJ2-1; d_call: NA; v_call: TRBV5-1; cdr3_aa: CASNPVARATNEQFF; cdr3_nt: TGCGCCAGCAACCCCGTCGCGAGGGCCACCAATGAGCAGTTCTTC
clone_size: NA; j_call: TRBJ2-7; d_call: NA; v_call: TRBV7-6; cdr3_aa: CASSFTGRVDEQYF; cdr3_nt: TGTGCCAGCAGCTTTACGGGCAGGGTTGACGAGCAGTACTTC
clone_size: NA; j_call: TRBJ2-7; d_call: NA; v_call: TRBV23-1; cdr3_aa: CASSPRAECEQYF; cdr3_nt: TGCGCCAGCAGTCCAAGGGCAGAGTGCGAGCAGTACTTC
clone_size: NA; j_call: TRBJ2-7; d_call: NA; v_call: TRBV27; cdr3_aa: CASSFQSSYEQYF; cdr3_nt: TGTGCCAGCAGTTTCCAGAGCTCCTACGAGCAGTACTTC